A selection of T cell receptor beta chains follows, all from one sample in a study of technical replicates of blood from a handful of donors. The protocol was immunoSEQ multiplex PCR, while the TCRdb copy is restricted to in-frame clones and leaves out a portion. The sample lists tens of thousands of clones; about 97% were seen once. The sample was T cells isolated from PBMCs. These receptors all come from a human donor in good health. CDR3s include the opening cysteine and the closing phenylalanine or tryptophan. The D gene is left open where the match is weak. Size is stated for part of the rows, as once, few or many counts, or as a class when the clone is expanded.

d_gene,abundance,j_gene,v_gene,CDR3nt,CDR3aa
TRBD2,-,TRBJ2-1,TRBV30,TGTGCCTGGAGTGTCCTTAGCGGGAGGGCCTACAATGAGCAGTTCTTC,CAWSVLSGRAYNEQFF
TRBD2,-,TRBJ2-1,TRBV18,TGTGCCAGCTCACGCACGGGACTAGCGGGTAGATACAATGAGCAGTTCTTC,CASSRTGLAGRYNEQFF
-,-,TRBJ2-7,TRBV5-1,TGCGCCAGCAGCTTGGTAGGGGATTTTGGCTACGAGCAGTACTTC,CASSLVGDFGYEQYF
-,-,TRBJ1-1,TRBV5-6,TGTGCCAGCAGCTTGCGCACCGCGGTTATGAACACTGAAGCTTTCTTT,CASSLRTAVMNTEAFF
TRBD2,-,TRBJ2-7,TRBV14,TGTGCCAGCAGCCAAGATTTCCTAGCGGTCTACGAGCAGTACTTC,CASSQDFLAVYEQYF
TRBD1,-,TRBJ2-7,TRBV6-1,TGTGCCAGCAGTTCCGGGACAGGGATTTCCTACGAGCAGTACTTC,CASSSGTGISYEQYF
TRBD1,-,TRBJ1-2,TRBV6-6,TGTGCCACACCAGGAATGAGGACAGGGGGGATCTATGGCTACACCTTC,CATPGMRTGGIYGYTF
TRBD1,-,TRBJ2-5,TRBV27,TGTGCCAGCAGTTTAGTCAGGGGGATCGGAGAGACCCAGTACTTC,CASSLVRGIGETQYF
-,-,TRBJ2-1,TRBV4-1,TGCGCCAGCAGCCCTGAGGTAGCGGCCTACAATGAGCAGTTCTTC,CASSPEVAAYNEQFF
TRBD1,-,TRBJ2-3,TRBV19,TGTGCCAGTAGTTGGAGACAGGGAGCTGATACGCAGTATTTT,CASSWRQGADTQYF
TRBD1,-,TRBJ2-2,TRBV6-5,TGTGCCAGCATACAGGGGGACGGCACCGGGGAGCTGTTTTTT,CASIQGDGTGELFF
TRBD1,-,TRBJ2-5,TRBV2,TGTGCCAGCAGTTGGGACAGGGCAGAGACCCAGTACTTC,CASSWDRAETQYF
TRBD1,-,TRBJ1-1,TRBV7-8,TGTGCCAGCAGCCCTTATAAGACAGGGGGTCTTGTTATGAACACTGAAGCTTTCTTT,CASSPYKTGGLVMNTEAFF
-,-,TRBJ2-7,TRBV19,TGTGCCAGTAGTCCGCACCCACTAGAACCCGCTTCCTACGAGCAGTACTTC,CASSPHPLEPASYEQYF
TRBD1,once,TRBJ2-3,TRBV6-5,TGTGCCAGCAGGGACAGGGGGAACACAGATACGCAGTATTTT,CASRDRGNTDTQYF
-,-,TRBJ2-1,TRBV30,TGTGCCTGGGGGCCCGGAACTAGTCTCAATGAGCAGTTCTTC,CAWGPGTSLNEQFF
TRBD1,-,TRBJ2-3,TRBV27,TGTGCCAGCAGTTTATCGCGGGTCAGGGGGTATGGAGATACGCAGTATTTT,CASSLSRVRGYGDTQYF
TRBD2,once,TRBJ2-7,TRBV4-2,TGTGCCAGCAGCCAAGAAAAAACTAGCGAGTACGAGCAGTACTTC,CASSQEKTSEYEQYF
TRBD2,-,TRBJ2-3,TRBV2,TGTGCCAGCACTAGCGGTACAGATACGCAGTATTTT,CASTSGTDTQYF
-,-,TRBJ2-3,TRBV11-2,TGTGCCAGCAGCCGCACGGGAGATACGCAGTATTTT,CASSRTGDTQYF
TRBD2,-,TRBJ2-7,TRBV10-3,TGTGCCATCAGTGAAGCGGGAGACGAGCAGTACTTC,CAISEAGDEQYF
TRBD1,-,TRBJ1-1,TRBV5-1,TGCGCCAGCAGCCTGGGACAGGGGATGAACACTGAAGCTTTCTTT,CASSLGQGMNTEAFF
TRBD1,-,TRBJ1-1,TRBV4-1,TGCGCCAGCAGCCAACTACAGGGGGTGAACACTGAAGCTTTCTTT,CASSQLQGVNTEAFF
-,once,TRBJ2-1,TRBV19,TGTGCCAGTAGTATGTACGGTTTTCAGTTCTTC,CASSMYGFQFF
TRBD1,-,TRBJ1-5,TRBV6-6,TGTGCCAGCAATGGACAGGGGGCGAGTCAGCCCCAGCATTTT,CASNGQGASQPQHF
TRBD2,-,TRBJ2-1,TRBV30,TGTGCCTGGAGTACTTCTCGGACTAGCGGGTACAATGAGCAGTTCTTC,CAWSTSRTSGYNEQFF
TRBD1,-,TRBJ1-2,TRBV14,TGTGCCAGCAGCCAAAGGGACAGAAACTATGGCTACACCTTC,CASSQRDRNYGYTF
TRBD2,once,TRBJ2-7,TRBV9,TGTGCCAGCAGCCCCCGGACTAGTTGGTACTACGAGCAGTACTTC,CASSPRTSWYYEQYF
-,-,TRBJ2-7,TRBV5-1,TGCGCCAGCAGCCCACAGGGCGCCTACGAGCAGTACTTC,CASSPQGAYEQYF
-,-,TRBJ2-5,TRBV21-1,TGTGCCAGCAGCAAAGTTATAGCGGGAGTGGGTCAAGAGACCCAGTACTTC,CASSKVIAGVGQETQYF
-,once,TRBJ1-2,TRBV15,TGTGCCACCAGCACCGACAGGCACTATGGCTACACCTTC,CATSTDRHYGYTF
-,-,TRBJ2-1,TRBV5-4,TGTGCCAGCAGCTTGGAACTAGGGCAGTGGGGAGAGCAGTTCTTC,CASSLELGQWGEQFF
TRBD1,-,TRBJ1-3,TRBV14,TGTGCCAGCAGCCGCGGACAGGCTGGAAACACCATATATTTT,CASSRGQAGNTIYF
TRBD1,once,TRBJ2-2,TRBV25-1,TGTGCCAGCAGCGGGACAGGGAGTACCGGGGAGCTGTTTTTT,CASSGTGSTGELFF
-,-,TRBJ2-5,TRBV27,TGTGCCACCTCTTCCTCCGGGACTGAGGAGACCCAGTACTTC,CATSSSGTEETQYF
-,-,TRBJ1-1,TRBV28,TGTGCCAGCAGTTTATATAGCACTGAAGCTTTCTTT,CASSLYSTEAFF
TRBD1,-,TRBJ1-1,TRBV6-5,TGTGCCAGCAGTCAGCAGGGGGACATGAACACTGAAGCTTTCTTT,CASSQQGDMNTEAFF
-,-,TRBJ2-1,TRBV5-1,TGCGCCAGCAGTCTTAGCGGCTACAATGAGCAGTTCTTC,CASSLSGYNEQFF
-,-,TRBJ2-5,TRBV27,TGTGCCAGCAGTTTAATGGGGGCGCAAGAGACCCAGTACTTC,CASSLMGAQETQYF
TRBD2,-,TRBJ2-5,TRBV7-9,TGTGCCAGCAGTCTACGGACTAGCGGGAAAGAGACCCAGTACTTC,CASSLRTSGKETQYF
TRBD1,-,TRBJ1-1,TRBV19,TGTGCCAGTAGACAGGGGTCGATTGAGAACACTGAAGCTTTCTTT,CASRQGSIENTEAFF
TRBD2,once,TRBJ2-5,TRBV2,TGTGCCAGCAGTGAATGGGGACTAGCGGGCCTCCAAGAGACCCAGTACTTC,CASSEWGLAGLQETQYF
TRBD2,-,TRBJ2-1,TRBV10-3,TGTGCCATCAGTGAACTAGCGGGACTCGACAATGAGCAGTTCTTC,CAISELAGLDNEQFF
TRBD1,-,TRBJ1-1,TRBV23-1,TGCGCCAGCAGTCAAGCGGGACAGGGCGGGGCTGAAGCTTTCTTT,CASSQAGQGGAEAFF
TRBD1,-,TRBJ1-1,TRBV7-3,TGTGCCAGCAGCTTAGGGGCAGGGGGAGCTTTCTTT,CASSLGAGGAFF
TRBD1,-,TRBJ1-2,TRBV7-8,TGTGCCAGCAGCACGAAAATTTGGGACAGTTATGGCTACACCTTC,CASSTKIWDSYGYTF
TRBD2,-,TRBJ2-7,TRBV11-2,TGTGCCAGCAGACGTACGACTAGCGGGAGTTATTTCTACGAGCAGTACTTC,CASRRTTSGSYFYEQYF
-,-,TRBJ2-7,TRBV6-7,TGTGCCAGCAGTTACTCGCGCTACGAGCAGTACTTC,CASSYSRYEQYF
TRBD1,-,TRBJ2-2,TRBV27,TGTGCCAGCAGTTTATTCGCAGGGGGTTATACCGGGGAGCTGTTTTTT,CASSLFAGGYTGELFF
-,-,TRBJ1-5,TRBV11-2,TGTGCCAGCAGCTTAGACGGGGATGGCCAGCCCCAGCATTTT,CASSLDGDGQPQHF
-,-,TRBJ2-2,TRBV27,TGTGCCAGCAGTTTGAGATATTCGAACACCGGGGAGCTGTTTTTT,CASSLRYSNTGELFF
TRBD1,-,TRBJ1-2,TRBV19,TGTGCCAGTAGTTTTGGGACAGCCTATGGCTACACCTTC,CASSFGTAYGYTF
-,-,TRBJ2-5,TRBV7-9,TGTGCCAGCCTCGCAGGGCAAGAGACCCAGTACTTC,CASLAGQETQYF
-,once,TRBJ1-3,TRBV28,TGTGCCAGCACCCTGGGGGGATCTGGAAACACCATATATTTT,CASTLGGSGNTIYF
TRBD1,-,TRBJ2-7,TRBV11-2,TGTGCCAGCAGCTTTACAGGGGGGGAGCAGTACTTC,CASSFTGGEQYF
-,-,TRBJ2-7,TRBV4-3,TGCGCCAGCAGCCAAGACCGGGAGACTGTCGCATCCTACGAGCAGTACTTC,CASSQDRETVASYEQYF
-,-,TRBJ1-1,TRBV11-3,TGTGCCAGCAGCTTAGGGACAGAGAACACTGAAGCTTTCTTT,CASSLGTENTEAFF
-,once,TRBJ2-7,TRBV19,TGTGCCAGTAGTATACAGGGCTCCCACGAGCAGTACTTC,CASSIQGSHEQYF
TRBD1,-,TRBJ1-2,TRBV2,TGTGCCAGCAACCCAGAGACAGGGAATGTCTATGGCTACACCTTC,CASNPETGNVYGYTF
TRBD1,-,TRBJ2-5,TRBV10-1,TGCGCCAGCAGTGAGTCATTGGACAGGGACCAAGAGACCCAGTACTTC,CASSESLDRDQETQYF